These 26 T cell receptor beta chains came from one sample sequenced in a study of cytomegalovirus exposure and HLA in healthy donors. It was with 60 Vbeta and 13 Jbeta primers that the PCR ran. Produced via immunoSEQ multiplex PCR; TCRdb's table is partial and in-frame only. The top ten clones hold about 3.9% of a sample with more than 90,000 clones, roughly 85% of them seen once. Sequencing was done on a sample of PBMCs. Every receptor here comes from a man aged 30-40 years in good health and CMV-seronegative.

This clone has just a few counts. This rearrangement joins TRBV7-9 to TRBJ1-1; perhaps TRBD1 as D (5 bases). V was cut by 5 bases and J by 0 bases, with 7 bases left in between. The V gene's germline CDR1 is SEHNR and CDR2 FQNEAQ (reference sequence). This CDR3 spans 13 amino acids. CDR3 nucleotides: TGTGCCAGCAGCAGGGGTTTGAACACTGAAGCTTTCTTT. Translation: CASSRGLNTEAFF. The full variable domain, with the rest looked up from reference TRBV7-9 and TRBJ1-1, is DTGVSQNPRHKITKRGQNVTFRCDPISEHNRLYWYRQTLGQGPEFLTYFQNEAQLEKSRLLSDRFSAERPKGSFSTLEIQRTEQGDSAMYLCASSRGLNTEAFFGQGTRLTVV.

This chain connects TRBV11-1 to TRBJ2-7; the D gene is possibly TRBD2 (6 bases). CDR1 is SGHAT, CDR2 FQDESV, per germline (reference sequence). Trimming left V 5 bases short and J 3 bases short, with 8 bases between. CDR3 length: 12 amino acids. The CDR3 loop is CASSRDFYEQYF. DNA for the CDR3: TGTGCCAGCAGCCGGGACTTCTACGAGCAGTACTTC.

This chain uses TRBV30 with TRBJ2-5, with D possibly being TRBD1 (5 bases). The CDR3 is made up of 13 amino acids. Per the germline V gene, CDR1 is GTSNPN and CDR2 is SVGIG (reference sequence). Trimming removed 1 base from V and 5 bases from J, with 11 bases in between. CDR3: CAWSGAGHETQYF. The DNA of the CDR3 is TGTGCCTGGAGTGGAGCAGGGCACGAGACCCAGTACTTC.

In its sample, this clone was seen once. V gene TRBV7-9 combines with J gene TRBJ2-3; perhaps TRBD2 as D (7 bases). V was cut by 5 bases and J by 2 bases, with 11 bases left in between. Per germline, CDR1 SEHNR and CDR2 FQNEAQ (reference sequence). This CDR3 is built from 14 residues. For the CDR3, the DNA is TGTGCCAGCAGCCGAGGGGGGGACACAGATACGCAGTATTTT. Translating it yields CASSRGGDTDTQYF.

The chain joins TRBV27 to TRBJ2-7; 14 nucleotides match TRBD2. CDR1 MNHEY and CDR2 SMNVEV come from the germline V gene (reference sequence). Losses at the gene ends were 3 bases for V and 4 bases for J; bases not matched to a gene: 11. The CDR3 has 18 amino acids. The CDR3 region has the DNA TGTGCCAGCAGTTTGACGGGGACTAGCGGGAGTCGAAGGTACGAGCAGTACTTC. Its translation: CASSLTGTSGSRRYEQYF.

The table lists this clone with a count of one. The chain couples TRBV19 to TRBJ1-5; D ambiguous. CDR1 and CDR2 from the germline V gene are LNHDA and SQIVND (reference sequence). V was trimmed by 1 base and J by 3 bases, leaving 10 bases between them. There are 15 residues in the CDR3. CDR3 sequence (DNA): TGTGCCAGTAGTATAGTAGGGCGGGACAATCAGCCCCAGCATTTT. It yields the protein CASSIVGRDNQPQHF. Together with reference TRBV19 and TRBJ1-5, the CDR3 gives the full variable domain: DGGITQSPKYLFRKEGQNVTLSCEQNLNHDAMYWYRQDPGQGLRLIYYSQIVNDFQKGDIAEGYSVSREKKESFPLTVTSAQKNPTAFYLCASSIVGRDNQPQHFGDGTRLSIL.

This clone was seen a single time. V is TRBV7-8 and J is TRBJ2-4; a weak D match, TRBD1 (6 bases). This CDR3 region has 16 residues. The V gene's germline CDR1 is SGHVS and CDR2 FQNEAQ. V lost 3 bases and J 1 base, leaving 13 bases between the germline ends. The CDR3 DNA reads TGTGCCAGCAGCTTGTACAGGGTTTTGGCCAAAAACATTCAGTACTTC. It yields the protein CASSLYRVLAKNIQYF.

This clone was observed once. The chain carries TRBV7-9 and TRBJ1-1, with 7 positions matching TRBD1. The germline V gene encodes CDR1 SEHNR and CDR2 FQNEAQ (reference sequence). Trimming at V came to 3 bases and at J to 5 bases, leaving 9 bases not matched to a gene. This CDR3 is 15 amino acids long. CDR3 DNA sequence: TGTGCCAGCAGCTTGGAAGGGGGCGCGGGGACTGAAGCTTTCTTT. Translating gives CASSLEGGAGTEAFF.

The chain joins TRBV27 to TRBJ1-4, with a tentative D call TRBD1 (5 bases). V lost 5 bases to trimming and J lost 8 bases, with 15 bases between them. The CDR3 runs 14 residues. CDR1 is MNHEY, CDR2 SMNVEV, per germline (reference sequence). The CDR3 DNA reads TGTGCCAGCAGTCCCTGGGGGGTCCGGGAAAAACTGTTTTTT. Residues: CASSPWGVREKLFF. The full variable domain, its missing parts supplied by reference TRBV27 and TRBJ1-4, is EAQVTQNPRYLITVTGKKLTVTCSQNMNHEYMSWYRQDPGLGLRQIYYSMNVEVTDKGDVPEGYKVSRKEKRNFPLILESPSPNQTSLYFCASSPWGVREKLFFGSGTQLSVL.

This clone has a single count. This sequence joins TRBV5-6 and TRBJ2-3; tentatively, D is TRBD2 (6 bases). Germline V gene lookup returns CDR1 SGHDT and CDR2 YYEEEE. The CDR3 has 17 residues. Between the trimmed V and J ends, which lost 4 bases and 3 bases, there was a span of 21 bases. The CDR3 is CASSQGGVQTGTDTQYF. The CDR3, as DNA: TGTGCCAGCAGCCAGGGAGGCGTCCAGACGGGAACAGATACGCAGTATTTT.

The CDR3 DNA follows: TGTGCCAGCAGCCGACAGGGGCTTGGCTACACCTTC. It yields the protein CASSRQGLGYTF. The rearrangement joins TRBV28 to TRBJ1-2; TRBD1 matches at 8 bases. J gave up 7 bases and V 6 bases, and 4 bases lay outside the gene matches. Germline-derived CDR1 and CDR2 are MDHEN and SYDVKM. This CDR3 is 12 amino acids long.

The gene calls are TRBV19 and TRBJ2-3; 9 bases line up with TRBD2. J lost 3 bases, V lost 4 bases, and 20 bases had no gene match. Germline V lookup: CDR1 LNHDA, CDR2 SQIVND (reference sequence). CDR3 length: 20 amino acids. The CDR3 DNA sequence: TGTGCCAGTAGTAAATCCGGGACTAGCAGTGTTCTCGTTCCGACAGATACGCAGTATTTT. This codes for CASSKSGTSSVLVPTDTQYF. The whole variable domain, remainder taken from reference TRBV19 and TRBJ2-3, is DGGITQSPKYLFRKEGQNVTLSCEQNLNHDAMYWYRQDPGQGLRLIYYSQIVNDFQKGDIAEGYSVSREKKESFPLTVTSAQKNPTAFYLCASSKSGTSSVLVPTDTQYFGPGTRLTVL.

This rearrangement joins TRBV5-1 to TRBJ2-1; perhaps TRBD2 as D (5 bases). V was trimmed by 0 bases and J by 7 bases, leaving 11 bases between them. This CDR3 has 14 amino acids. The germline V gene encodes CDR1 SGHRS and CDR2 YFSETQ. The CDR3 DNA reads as TGCGCCAGCAGCTTGGCGGAGCGGAATAATGAGCAGTTCTTC. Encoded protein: CASSLAERNNEQFF.

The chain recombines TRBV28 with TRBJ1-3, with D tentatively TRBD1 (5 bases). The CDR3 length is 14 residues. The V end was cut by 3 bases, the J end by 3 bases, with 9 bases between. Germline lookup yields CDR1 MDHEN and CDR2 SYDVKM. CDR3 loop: CASSLNRGGNTIYF. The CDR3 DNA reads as TGTGCCAGCAGTTTGAATAGGGGTGGAAACACCATATATTTT.

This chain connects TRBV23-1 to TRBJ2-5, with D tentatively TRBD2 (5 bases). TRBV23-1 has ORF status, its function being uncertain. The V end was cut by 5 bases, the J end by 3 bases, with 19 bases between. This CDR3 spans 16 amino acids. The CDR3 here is CASSDRDLDREETQYF. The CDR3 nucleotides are TGCGCCAGCAGTGATCGGGATCTCGATAGAGAAGAGACCCAGTACTTC.

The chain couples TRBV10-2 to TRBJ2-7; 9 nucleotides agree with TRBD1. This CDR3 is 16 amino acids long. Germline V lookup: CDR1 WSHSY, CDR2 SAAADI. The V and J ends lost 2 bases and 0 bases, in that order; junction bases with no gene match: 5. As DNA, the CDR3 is TGCGCCAGCAGTGAGGTCAGACAGGGGGTCTCCTACGAGCAGTACTTC. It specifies CASSEVRQGVSYEQYF.

The CDR3 region is CASSQGRSAGGAKNIQYF. CDR3 sequence (DNA): TGCGCCAGCAGCCAAGGGCGGTCTGCAGGGGGAGCCAAAAACATTCAGTACTTC. The gene calls are TRBV4-1 and TRBJ2-4, with 7 positions matching TRBD1. CDR1 MGHRA and CDR2 YSYEKL come from the germline V gene. This CDR3 region has 18 residues. Trimming removed 1 base from V and 0 bases from J; junction bases left unmatched: 9.

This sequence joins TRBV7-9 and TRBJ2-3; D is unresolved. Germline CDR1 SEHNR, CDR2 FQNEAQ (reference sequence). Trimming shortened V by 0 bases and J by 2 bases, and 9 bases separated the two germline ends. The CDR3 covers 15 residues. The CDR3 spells CASSLAGYTTDTQYF. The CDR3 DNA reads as TGTGCCAGCAGCTTAGCGGGCTACACCACAGATACGCAGTATTTT.

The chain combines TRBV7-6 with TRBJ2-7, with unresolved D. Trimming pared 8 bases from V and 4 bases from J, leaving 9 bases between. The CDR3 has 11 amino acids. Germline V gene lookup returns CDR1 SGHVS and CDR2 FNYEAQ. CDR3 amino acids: CASPGRYEQYF. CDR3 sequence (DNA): TGTGCCAGCCCCGGTCGGTACGAGCAGTACTTC.

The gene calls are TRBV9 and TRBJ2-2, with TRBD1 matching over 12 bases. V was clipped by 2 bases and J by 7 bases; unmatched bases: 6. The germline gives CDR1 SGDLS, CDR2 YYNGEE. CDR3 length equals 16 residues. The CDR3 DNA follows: TGTGCCAGCAGCGTCCCAGGGACAGGGGGCGTCGGGGAGCTGTTTTTT. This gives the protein CASSVPGTGGVGELFF.

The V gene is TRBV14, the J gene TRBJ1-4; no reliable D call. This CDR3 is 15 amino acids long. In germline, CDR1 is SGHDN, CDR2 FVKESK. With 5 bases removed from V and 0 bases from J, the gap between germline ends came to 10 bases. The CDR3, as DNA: TGTGCCAGCAGCTACTATGCTGCAACTAATGAAAAACTGTTTTTT. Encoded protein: CASSYYAATNEKLFF. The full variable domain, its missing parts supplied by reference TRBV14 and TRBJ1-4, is EAGVTQFPSHSVIEKGQTVTLRCDPISGHDNLYWYRRVMGKEIKFLLHFVKESKQDESGMPNNRFLAERTGGTYSTLKVQPAELEDSGVYFCASSYYAATNEKLFFGSGTQLSVL.

This CDR3 is CASSKEISREQYF. CDR3 nucleotides: TGTGCCAGCAGTAAAGAGATTTCACGGGAGCAGTACTTC. This sequence joins TRBV2 and TRBJ2-7; D remains ambiguous. Trimming pared 5 bases from V and 7 bases from J, leaving 15 bases between. This CDR3 has 13 amino acids. CDR1 is SNHLY and CDR2 is FYNNEI in the germline V gene.

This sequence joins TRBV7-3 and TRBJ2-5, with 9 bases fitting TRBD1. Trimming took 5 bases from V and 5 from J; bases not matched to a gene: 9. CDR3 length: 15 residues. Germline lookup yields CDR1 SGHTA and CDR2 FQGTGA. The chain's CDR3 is CASSPGTGSGETQYF. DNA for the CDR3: TGTGCCAGCAGCCCCGGGACAGGGTCGGGGGAGACCCAGTACTTC. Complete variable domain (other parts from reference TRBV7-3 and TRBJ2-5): GAGVSQTPSNKVTEKGKYVELRCDPISGHTALYWYRQSLGQGPEFLIYFQGTGAADDSGLPNDRFFAVRPEGSVSTLKIQRTERGDSAVYLCASSPGTGSGETQYFGPGTRLLVL.

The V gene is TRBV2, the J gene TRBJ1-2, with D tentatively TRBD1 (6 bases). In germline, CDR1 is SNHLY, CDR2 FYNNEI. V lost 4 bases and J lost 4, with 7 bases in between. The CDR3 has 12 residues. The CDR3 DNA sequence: TGTGCCAGCAGTGGGGACACCTATGGCTACACCTTC. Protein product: CASSGDTYGYTF.

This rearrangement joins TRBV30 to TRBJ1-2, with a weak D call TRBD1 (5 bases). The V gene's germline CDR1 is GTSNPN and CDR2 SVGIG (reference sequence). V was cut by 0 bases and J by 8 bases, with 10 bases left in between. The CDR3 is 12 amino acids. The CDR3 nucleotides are TGTGCCTGGAGTGTACCGACAGTAGGCTACACCTTC. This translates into CAWSVPTVGYTF.

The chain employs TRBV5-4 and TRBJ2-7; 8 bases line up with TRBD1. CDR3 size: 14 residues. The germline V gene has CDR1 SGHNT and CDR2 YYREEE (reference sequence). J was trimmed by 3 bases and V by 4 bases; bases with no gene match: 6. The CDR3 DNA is TGTGCCAGCAGCCCCGGACAGGGTATCTACGAGCAGTACTTC. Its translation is CASSPGQGIYEQYF. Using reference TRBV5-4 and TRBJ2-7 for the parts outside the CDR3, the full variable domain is ETGVTQSPTHLIKTRGQQVTLRCSSQSGHNTVSWYQQALGQGPQFIFQYYREEENGRGNFPPRFSGLQFPNYSSELNVNALELDDSALYLCASSPGQGIYEQYFGPGTRLTVT.